This T cell receptor (beta chain) was identified in a study of human T cells and chemical hapten exposure. Whole-study context: An area of 2 cm by approximately 2 cm on upper inner arm skin received 2% DPC for sensitization. Upper-back patch tests with 0.01% DPC were read at 6 days. Patients having alopecia areata, totalis or universalis were mostly female.

Trimming took 6 bases from V and 3 from J, leaving 18 bases between them. Germline CDR1 is DFQATT and CDR2 is SNEGSKA (reference sequence). CDR3 length: 14 amino acids. TCRdb redid the calling of the RACE reads with MiXCR, one entry per CDR3 protein. The table shows 150,000 to 200,000 distinct CDR3 sequences, with around 30% occurring only once. Notes on this clonotype: Its antigen is not known.

The time point here: pre-sensitization, week 0. Noted treatment: therapeutic diphenylcyclopropenone sensitization with weekly scalp DPC. Findings of the study overall: Donors in the study had alopecia, meaning their immune response may differ from healthy people's.

The specimen comprised whole blood, sampled in connection with sensitization to the hapten diphenylcyclopropenone (DPC). The rearrangement joins TRBV20-1 to TRBJ2-7, with D maybe TRBD1 (6 bases). The sequence came from a woman aged 25 to 39 with alopecia areata. Some clones in this sample may be carry-over from other donors' samples. The CDR3 sequence is CSATPGQSSYEQYF. The CDR3 DNA follows: TGCAGTGCAACTCCGGGACAAAGTAGCTACGAGCAGTACTTC.